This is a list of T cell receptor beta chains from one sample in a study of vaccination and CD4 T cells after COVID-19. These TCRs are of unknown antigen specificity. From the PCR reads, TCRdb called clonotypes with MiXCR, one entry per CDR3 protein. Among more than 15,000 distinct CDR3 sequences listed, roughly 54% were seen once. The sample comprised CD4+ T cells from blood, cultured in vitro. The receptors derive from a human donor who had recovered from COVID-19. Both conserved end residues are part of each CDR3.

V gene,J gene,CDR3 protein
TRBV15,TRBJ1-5,CATSRVYYGEAPQHF
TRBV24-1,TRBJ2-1,CATSDLNLAGGNEQFF
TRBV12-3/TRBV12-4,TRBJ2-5,CASTTGETQYF
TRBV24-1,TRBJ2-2,CATSDPRGTNTGELFF
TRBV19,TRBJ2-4,CASSKGTGVNIQYF
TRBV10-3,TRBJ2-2,CAISEPRLSRSTGGGELFF
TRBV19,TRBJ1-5,CASSIDPTAQPQHF
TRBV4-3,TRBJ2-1,CASSQDSRGLAGYENEQFF
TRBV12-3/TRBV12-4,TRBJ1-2,CASSQGTGSGYTF
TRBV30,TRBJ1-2,CAWSRAYGYTF
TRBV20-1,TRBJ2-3,CSARNRGRNTDTQYF
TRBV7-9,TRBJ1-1,CASSLELNEAFF
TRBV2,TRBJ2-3,CASRDGWDTQYF
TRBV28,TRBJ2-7,CASCGREYEQYF
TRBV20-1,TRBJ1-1,CSARDRIMWNTEAFF
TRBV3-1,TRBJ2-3,CASSLSLAWPQYF
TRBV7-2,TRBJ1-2,CASSPLQGGPYGYTF
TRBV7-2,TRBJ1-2,CASSLYRQGAGGYTF
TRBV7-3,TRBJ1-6,CASSSLPEGSPLHF
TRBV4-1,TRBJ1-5,CASSQGTFNQPQHF
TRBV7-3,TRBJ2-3,CASSLGGHFTDTQYF